This TCR beta chain originates from a study of blood T cell repertoires in COVID-19. Turning to the study itself: The origin of the acute and convalescent COVID-19 samples was the United States, Italy and Spain. PBMCs, B-cell-depleted T cells, or T cells were the source of the cDNA or gDNA that made up the material.

Per germline, CDR1 SGHTA and CDR2 FQGNSA. Trimming took 1 base from V and 4 from J, leaving 7 bases between them. This CDR3 is built from 13 residues. Participants had their cohort set by participant-reported clinical history. A COVID-19 case was met by exposed participants within 2 weeks before study entry. TCRdb's table, derived via immunoSEQ multiplex PCR, lists solely in-frame clones and lacks some. Among around 250,000 clones listed, over 70% were seen once. The chain employs TRBV7-2 and TRBJ2-5, with unresolved D. This TCR was recovered from a woman in her 40s who had been exposed to COVID-19. Sequencing was done on a sample of PBMCs or T cells enriched from blood (not recorded which). CDR3: CASSLVVGETQYF. CDR3 bases: TGTGCCAGCAGCTTAGTAGTCGGAGAGACCCAGTACTTC.